This T cell receptor (beta chain) was recorded in a study of blood T cell repertoires in COVID-19. Across the study: Nucleic acid was either cDNA or gDNA, and it came from T cells, B-cell-depleted T cells, or PBMCs.

Followed longitudinally, the Seattle patients had been enrolled during active infection. Original methodology: Reference gene primer amplification yielded estimated nucleated cell counts. Generated by immunoSEQ multiplex PCR, the TCRdb table keeps only in-frame clones and is missing some. The D gene and trimming were derived from the DNA, and the V and J assignments and clone size from that table. Here the sample spans under 400,000 clones, about 87% being singletons. The table lists this clone with a few counts. Between the trimmed V and J ends, which lost 6 bases and 4 bases, there was a span of 9 bases. The CDR3 is made up of 12 amino acids.

The chain links TRBV12-3 or TRBV12-4 to TRBJ1-2; D ambiguous. This clonotype originated in a woman in her 30s with COVID-19, enrolled during active disease. Material for sequencing was peripheral blood. The CDR3 region is CASRLRSYGYTF. The CDR3, as DNA: TGTGCCAGCAGGCTCCGGAGCTATGGCTACACCTTC.